This T cell receptor beta chain was recovered during a study of cytomegalovirus exposure and HLA in healthy donors. As for this clone: The antigen is not known.

The donors were healthy bone marrow donors. The study, taken as a whole, reports: Follow-up analysis later connected one missense variant in DCLRE1C with trimming of TCR beta V- and J-genes.

The junction had 7 bases not matched to a gene; V was cut back by 2 bases and J by 7 bases. The germline V gene encodes CDR1 MNHNY and CDR2 SVGAGI (reference sequence). The CDR3 extends over 14 amino acids. It was with 60 Vbeta and 13 Jbeta primers that the PCR ran. Measured with immunoSEQ multiplex PCR; TCRdb has only the in-frame clones, and not every one. Of 150,000 to 200,000 clones listed, 85% are singletons. This chain joins TRBV6-6 and TRBJ1-2; 7 nucleotides line up with TRBD1. This TCR derives from a boy aged 2 to 10 in good health and CMV-seronegative. Sequencing was performed on PBMCs. The CDR3 DNA sequence: TGTGCCAGCAGTTACCTAGACAGGGCCGCTGGCTACACCTTC. Amino acid sequence: CASSYLDRAAGYTF.